This entry features one T cell receptor beta chain sequence. Its target is not known. J gave up 8 bases and V 4 bases, and 5 bases lay outside the gene matches. CDR1 and CDR2 from the germline V gene are SGHRS and YFSETQ. The CDR3 has 13 amino acids. A single record per CDR3 protein comes from TCRdb applying MiXCR to the multiplex PCR reads. The sample lists approximately 37,000 distinct CDR3 sequences, 35% to 45% occurring once. This record belongs to a study of breast tumors, draining lymph nodes, adjacent tissues. Regarding the study as a whole: Tumor TCR diversity was below lymph nodes but above nontumor tissue. Most tumor T cells seemingly derive from lymph node, then expand in tumor.

The material sequenced was breast tumor tissue. This clonotype was sampled from a female donor with breast cancer. Some clones in this sample may be carry-over from other donors' samples. The rearrangement uses TRBV5-1 and TRBJ2-1, with 8 bases matching TRBD2. Here the CDR3 DNA reads TGCGCCAGCAGCCCCGGGGGGGGGCATGAGCAGTTCTTC. This codes for CASSPGGGHEQFF.